This T cell receptor beta chain stems from a study of shared clonotypes between healthy human individuals. Study-level information: Per donor, three plates held CD4 naive cells, three held CD4 memory, two held CD8 naive and one held CD8 memory.

For sorted subsets, roughly 200 ng DNA per replicate equaled some 27,000 T cell genomes. Measured with immunoSEQ multiplex PCR; TCRdb has only the in-frame clones, and not every one. Of about 2.1 million clones listed, under 95% are singletons. As defined, naive CD8 cells were CD45RO-negative and positively selected for CCR7, with terminally differentiated effector memory CD45RA+ cells excluded. This CDR3 comprises 14 residues. Germline assignment: CDR1 SGHRS and CDR2 YFSETQ. Losses at the gene ends were 4 bases for V and 5 bases for J; bases not matched to a gene: 8. The sequenced material came from naive CD8+ T cells from PBMCs. The chain couples TRBV5-1 to TRBJ2-7; 8 bases are shared with TRBD1. The clonotype comes from a man between 18 and 29 years old in good health. Some clones in this sample may be carry-over from other donors' samples. The DNA of the CDR3 is TGCGCCAGCAGCCTGGACAGGGCTATTCACGAGCAGTACTTC. Protein: CASSLDRAIHEQYF.